The 4 T cell receptor beta chains given below trace back to one sample, sequenced in a study of T cells in Graves' hyperthyroidism and ophthalmopathy. Amplification yielded TCR beta CDR3 regions, with RNA transcripts as the source. The HTBI primer set drove a first-round RT-PCR of the TCR CDR3. TCRdb independently ran MiXCR on the multiplex PCR reads; one entry per CDR3 protein. The sample includes some 570,000 distinct CDR3 sequences, 14% of them seen just once. Specimen: blood. Source of these receptors: a woman aged 18-29 years with Graves' ophthalmopathy.

The rearrangement joins TRBV12-3 or TRBV12-4 to TRBJ2-7; 11 bases map to TRBD1. V gave up 7 bases and J gave up 5 bases; unmatched junction bases: 4. This CDR3 has 13 amino acids. As DNA, the CDR3 is TGTGCCAGCACCCCGGGACAGGGGGACGAGCAGTACTTC. The encoded protein is CASTPGQGDEQYF.

The chain recombines TRBV6-1 with TRBJ2-2, with 8 bases aligning to TRBD1. The trim removed 7 bases at V and 10 bases at J, leaving 11 bases unmatched. Germline V lookup: CDR1 MNHNS, CDR2 SASEGT. The length of the CDR3 is 14 residues. CDR3 sequence: CASKKVQGEVELFF. DNA of the CDR3: TGTGCCAGCAAGAAGGTACAGGGGGAGGTGGAGCTGTTTTTT.

The chain recombines TRBV7-2 with TRBJ2-7, with D perhaps TRBD1 (7 bases). Trimming removed 0 bases from V and 3 bases from J, with 15 bases in between. The CDR3 is 16 residues long. Germline V gene data show CDR1 as SGHTA and CDR2 as FQGNSA. This chain's CDR3 is CASSLAGGQWYYEQYF. The DNA of the CDR3 is TGTGCCAGCAGCTTAGCGGGGGGACAGTGGTACTACGAGCAGTACTTC.

This clonotype was observed at least ten times. The rearrangement uses TRBV7-2 and TRBJ1-1, with TRBD1 matching over 11 bases. The germline gives CDR1 SGHTA, CDR2 FQGNSA. This CDR3 has 16 amino acids. The V segment lost 4 bases and the J segment 1 base; nucleotides outside the gene matches: 5. The CDR3 DNA follows: TGTGCCAGCAGCTCTCGGACAGGGGGCGCGAACACTGAAGCTTTCTTT. This encodes CASSSRTGGANTEAFF.